The 2 T cell receptor beta chains presented below share a single source sample, sequenced in a study of T cell repertoires in cytomegalovirus infection. TCRdb analysed the reads with MiXCR anew, one entry per CDR3 protein. The repertoire has approximately 190,000 distinct CDR3 sequences, roughly 27% of them found once; the top ten carry about 31%. The sample taken for sequencing was PBMCs. The receptors derive from a human donor in good health (CMV status not recorded). Some clones in this sample may be carry-over from other donors' samples.

This clonotype was seen a handful of times. The V call is TRBV12-3 or TRBV12-4, the J call TRBJ2-5; D unclear. The CDR3 has 12 amino acids. V shed 3 bases and J shed 3 bases, with 5 bases lying between them. The CDR3 protein is CASSFAEETQYF. The CDR3 DNA follows: TGTGCCAGCAGTTTCGCTGAAGAGACCCAGTACTTC.

V gene TRBV5-8 combines with J gene TRBJ1-4; tentatively, D is TRBD1 (6 bases). Trimming stripped 2 bases from V and 0 bases from J, with 11 bases between. The CDR3 consists of 16 residues. Germline CDR1 and CDR2: SGHTS and YDEGEE. CDR3 residues: CASSLGGTATNEKLFF. The CDR3 DNA follows: TGTGCCAGCAGCTTAGGGGGGACTGCAACTAATGAAAAACTGTTTTTT.